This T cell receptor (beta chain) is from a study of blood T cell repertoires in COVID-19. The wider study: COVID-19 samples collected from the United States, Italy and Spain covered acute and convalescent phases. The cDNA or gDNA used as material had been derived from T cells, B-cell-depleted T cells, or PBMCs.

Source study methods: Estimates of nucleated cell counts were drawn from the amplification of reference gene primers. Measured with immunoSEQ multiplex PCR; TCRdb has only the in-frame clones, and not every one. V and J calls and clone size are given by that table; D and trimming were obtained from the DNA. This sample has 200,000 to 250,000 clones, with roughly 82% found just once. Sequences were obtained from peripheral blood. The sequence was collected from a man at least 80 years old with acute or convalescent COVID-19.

The CDR3 DNA reads TGCGCCAGCAGCGACGGGACAGGGAATGAAAAACTGTTTTTT. Protein product: CASSDGTGNEKLFF. This chain links TRBV5-1 with TRBJ1-4; 9 bases line up with TRBD1. The germline V gene has CDR1 SGHRS and CDR2 YFSETQ. Unmatched junction bases numbered 3, after V lost 4 bases and J lost 5 bases. This CDR3 has 14 residues.